This is a list of T cell receptor beta chains from one sample in a study of tumor-infiltrating lymphocytes in oesophageal squamous cell carcinoma. TCRdb recomputed calls from the PCR reads with MiXCR, one row per CDR3 protein. The sample lists 16,000 or so distinct CDR3 sequences, roughly two fifths occurring once. Sequencing used esophageal tumor tissue. The source of these receptors is a male donor with esophageal squamous cell carcinoma. CDR3s include the opening cysteine and the closing phenylalanine or tryptophan. Each record gives: CDR3 protein, CDR3 DNA, J gene, V gene, D gene, clone size. The D gene is left open where the match is weak. The size field is filled for only some rows; it gives once, few, many or a size class.

CSARGGVWGEGTDTQYF | TGCAGTGCCAGGGGGGGGGTCTGGGGAGAGGGAACAGATACGCAGTATTTT | TRBJ2-3 | TRBV20-1 | . | .
CASSQDASGTYEQYF | TGTGCCAGCAGCCAAGATGCTAGCGGGACCTACGAGCAGTACTTC | TRBJ2-7 | TRBV4-1 | TRBD2 | .
CASREIGRYNEQFF | TGTGCCAGCAGAGAGATAGGGCGATACAATGAGCAGTTCTTC | TRBJ2-1 | TRBV6-1 | . | .
CASSLTASGGYTDTQYF | TGTGCCAGCAGCTTAACCGCTAGCGGGGGGTACACAGATACGCAGTATTTT | TRBJ2-3 | TRBV7-2 | TRBD2 | many
CASSFPGLYNEQFF | TGTGCCAGCAGTTTCCCGGGACTTTACAATGAGCAGTTCTTC | TRBJ2-1 | TRBV12-3/TRBV12-4 | . | .
CASSLFEPGQGAIDTQYF | TGTGCCAGCAGTTTATTCGAACCGGGACAGGGGGCAATAGATACGCAGTATTTT | TRBJ2-3 | TRBV27 | TRBD1 | many
CASRRGESEAFF | TGCGCCAGCAGGCGAGGGGAATCTGAAGCTTTCTTT | TRBJ1-1 | TRBV5-1 | . | many
CASSPRETDGETQYF | TGTGCCAGCAGCCCCCGGGAGACAGATGGAGAGACCCAGTACTTC | TRBJ2-5 | TRBV7-6 | . | .
CASSSSGGSYNEQFF | TGTGCCAGCAGCTCAAGTGGGGGTTCCTACAATGAGCAGTTCTTC | TRBJ2-1 | TRBV7-3 | . | many
CASSLGGTGGTYEQYF | TGTGCCAGCAGTTTAGGCGGGACAGGGGGGACCTACGAGCAGTACTTC | TRBJ2-7 | TRBV12-3/TRBV12-4 | TRBD1 | .
CASSLWPSGYNEQFF | TGTGCCAGCAGCTTATGGCCTAGCGGCTACAATGAGCAGTTCTTC | TRBJ2-1 | TRBV7-2 | TRBD2 | few
CASSSRRSGANVLTF | TGTGCCAGCAGCTCGAGACGCTCTGGGGCCAACGTCCTGACTTTC | TRBJ2-6 | TRBV6-1 | . | .
CASSWPGGASDEQFF | TGTGCCAGCAGCTGGCCAGGGGGGGCGTCGGATGAGCAGTTCTTC | TRBJ2-1 | TRBV7-8 | . | .
CASSLTGNEQFF | TGTGCCAGCAGTTTAACGGGGAATGAGCAGTTCTTC | TRBJ2-1 | TRBV28 | . | medium-sized
CASSWEGFDSPLHF | TGTGCCAGCAGTTGGGAGGGTTTTGATTCACCCCTCCACTTC | TRBJ2-4 | TRBV12-3/TRBV12-4 | TRBD2 | .
CASSGGRYQPQHF | TGTGCCAGCAGTGGTGGACGGTATCAGCCCCAGCATTTT | TRBJ1-5 | TRBV6-1 | . | many
CASSIKAGGPYEQYF | TGTGCCAGTAGTATAAAGGCAGGGGGCCCTTACGAGCAGTACTTC | TRBJ2-7 | TRBV19 | TRBD1 | .
CASSLVAGVSYNEQFF | TGTGCCAGCAGCTTAGTTGCGGGAGTTTCCTACAATGAGCAGTTCTTC | TRBJ2-1 | TRBV11-2 | TRBD2 | few
CASRQSRSNYGYTF | TGCGCCAGCAGACAAAGTAGGAGTAACTATGGCTACACCTTC | TRBJ1-2 | TRBV5-1 | . | once
CASSLAGPISGANVLTF | TGCGCCAGCAGCTTGGCGGGACCGATCTCTGGGGCCAACGTCCTGACTTTC | TRBJ2-6 | TRBV5-1 | . | many
CASSFTRVGTDTQYF | TGTGCCAGCAGCTTTACTAGAGTGGGGACAGATACGCAGTATTTT | TRBJ2-3 | TRBV11-2 | . | few
CAISESGDNQPQHF | TGTGCCATCAGTGAGTCAGGGGATAATCAGCCCCAGCATTTT | TRBJ1-5 | TRBV10-3 | . | many
CASRERDESYNEQFF | TGTGCCAGCAGGGAGCGGGATGAATCCTACAATGAGCAGTTCTTC | TRBJ2-1 | TRBV2 | TRBD2 | few
CASSERGGGFYEQYF | TGTGCCAGCAGTGAGAGGGGCGGGGGATTCTACGAGCAGTACTTC | TRBJ2-7 | TRBV2 | TRBD2 | .
CASRASGTGIYGYTF | TGTGCCAGCAGAGCCTCCGGGACAGGAATTTATGGCTACACCTTC | TRBJ1-2 | TRBV6-1 | TRBD1 | many
CASSFRGVGQPQHF | TGTGCCAGCAGCTTCCGGGGAGTAGGTCAGCCCCAGCATTTT | TRBJ1-5 | TRBV7-8 | . | once
CATEGRGGGELFF | TGTGCCACGGAGGGAAGGGGCGGAGGGGAGCTGTTTTTT | TRBJ2-2 | TRBV24-1 | . | .
CASSLPGQNTEAFF | TGTGCCAGCAGCTTACCGGGACAGAACACTGAAGCTTTCTTT | TRBJ1-1 | TRBV7-6 | . | .
CASRALIAGAYEQYF | TGTGCCAGTAGGGCCCTCATAGCGGGAGCCTACGAGCAGTACTTC | TRBJ2-7 | TRBV19 | TRBD2 | many